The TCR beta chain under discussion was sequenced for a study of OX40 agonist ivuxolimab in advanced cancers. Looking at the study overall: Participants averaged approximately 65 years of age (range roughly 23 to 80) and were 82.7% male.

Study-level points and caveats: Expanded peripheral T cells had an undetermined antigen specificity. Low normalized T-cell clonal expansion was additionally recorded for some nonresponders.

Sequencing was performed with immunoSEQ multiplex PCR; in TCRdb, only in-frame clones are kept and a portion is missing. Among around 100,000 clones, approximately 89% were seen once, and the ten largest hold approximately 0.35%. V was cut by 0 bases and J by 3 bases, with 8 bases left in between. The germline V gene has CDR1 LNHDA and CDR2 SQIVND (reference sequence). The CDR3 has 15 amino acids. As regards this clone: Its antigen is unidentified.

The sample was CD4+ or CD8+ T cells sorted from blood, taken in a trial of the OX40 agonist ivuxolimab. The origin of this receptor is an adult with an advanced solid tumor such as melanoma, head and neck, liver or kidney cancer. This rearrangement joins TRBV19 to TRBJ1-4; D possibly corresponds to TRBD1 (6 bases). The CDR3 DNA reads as TGTGCCAGTAGTATAGAGGGGGCGCCTAATGAAAAACTGTTTTTT. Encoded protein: CASSIEGAPNEKLFF.